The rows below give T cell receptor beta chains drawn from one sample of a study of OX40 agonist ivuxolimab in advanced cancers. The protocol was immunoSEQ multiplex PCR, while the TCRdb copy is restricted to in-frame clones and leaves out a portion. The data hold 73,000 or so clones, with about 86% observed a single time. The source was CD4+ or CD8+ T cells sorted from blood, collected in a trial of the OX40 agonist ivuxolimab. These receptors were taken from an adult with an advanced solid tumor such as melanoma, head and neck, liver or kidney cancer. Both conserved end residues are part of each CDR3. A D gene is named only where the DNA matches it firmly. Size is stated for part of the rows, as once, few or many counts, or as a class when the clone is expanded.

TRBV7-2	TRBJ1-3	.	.	TGTGCCAGCAGCCTGTCGGGGGGCAGGGACACCATATATTTT	CASSLSGGRDTIYF
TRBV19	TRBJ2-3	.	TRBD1	TGTGCCACATGGGACAGGGGAGGCACAGATACGCAGTATTTT	CATWDRGGTDTQYF
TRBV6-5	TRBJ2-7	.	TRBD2	TGTGCCAGCAGTCCCCTAGCGGGAGCCTACGAGCAGTACTTC	CASSPLAGAYEQYF
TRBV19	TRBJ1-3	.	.	TGTGCCAGTAGTATGCGGGATACTGGAAACACCATATATTTT	CASSMRDTGNTIYF
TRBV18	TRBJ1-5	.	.	TGTGCCAGCTCACCAGCCGGGACACTCTCATCGCCCCAGCATTTT	CASSPAGTLSSPQHF
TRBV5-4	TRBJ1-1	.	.	TGTGCCAGCAGCTCCGGACATGCTGACACTGAAGCTTTCTTT	CASSSGHADTEAFF
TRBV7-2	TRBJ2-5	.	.	TGTGCCAGCAGCCAGGACGCACAAGAGACCCAGTACTTC	CASSQDAQETQYF
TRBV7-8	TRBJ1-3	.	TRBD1	TGTGCCAGCAGCAGCAGGGACAGTTCGTACACCATATATTTT	CASSSRDSSYTIYF
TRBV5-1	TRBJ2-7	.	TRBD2	TGCGCCAGCAGCTTTTTAGCGGGAGTGAGGGCCGAGCAGTACTTC	CASSFLAGVRAEQYF
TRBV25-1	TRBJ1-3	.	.	TGTGCCAGCAGTGTGGCAAGGCCTGGAAACACCATATATTTT	CASSVARPGNTIYF
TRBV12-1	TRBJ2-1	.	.	TGTGCCAGCAGCTCGCCCTACCAATGGGTCAATGAGCAGTTCTTC	CASSSPYQWVNEQFF
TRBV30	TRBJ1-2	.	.	TGTGCCTGGAGTCGGAACAGGGTGTATGGCTACACCTTC	CAWSRNRVYGYTF
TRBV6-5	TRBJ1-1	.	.	TGTGCCAGCAGTTATCGCGGGGTGGAAGCTTTCTTT	CASSYRGVEAFF
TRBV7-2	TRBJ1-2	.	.	TGTGCCAGCAGCTTAACGGGGACTAACTATGGCTACACCTTC	CASSLTGTNYGYTF
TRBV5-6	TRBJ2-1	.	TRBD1	TGTGCCAGCAGCCATTCCCCGGGACAGGGGTACAATGAGCAGTTCTTC	CASSHSPGQGYNEQFF
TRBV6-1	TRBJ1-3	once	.	TGTGCCAGCAGTGGTTTAGGGAGGGGAAACACCATATATTTT	CASSGLGRGNTIYF
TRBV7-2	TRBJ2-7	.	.	TGTGCCAGCAGCTTAGCAGGGGGCTCCTACGAGCAGTACTTC	CASSLAGGSYEQYF
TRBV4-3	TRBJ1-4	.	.	TGCGCCAGCAGCCAAGATATGGCCTTCCAGGAAAAACTGTTTTTT	CASSQDMAFQEKLFF
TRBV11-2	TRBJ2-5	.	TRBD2	TGTGCCAGCAGCTTAGATGGCCTAGCGGGAGTAGAGACCCAGTACTTC	CASSLDGLAGVETQYF
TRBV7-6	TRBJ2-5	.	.	TGTGCCAGCAGCCTTAAGGAGACCCAGTACTTC	CASSLKETQYF
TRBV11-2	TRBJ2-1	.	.	TGTGCCAGCAGCCTCACGCTGGACTATTCCTCCTACAATGAGCAGTTCTTC	CASSLTLDYSSYNEQFF
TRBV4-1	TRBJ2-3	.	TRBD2	TGCGCCAGCAGCCAAGATGGGAGGGGAGGCACAGATACGCAGTATTTT	CASSQDGRGGTDTQYF
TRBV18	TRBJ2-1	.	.	TGTGCCAGCTCACCAAGAGGCAGTTTTACCTACAATGAGCAGTTCTTC	CASSPRGSFTYNEQFF
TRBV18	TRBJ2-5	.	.	TGTGCCAGCTCACCACCGAATCAAGAGACCCAGTACTTC	CASSPPNQETQYF
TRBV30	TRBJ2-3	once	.	TGTGCCGCGGGACAGAGTACAGATACGCAGTATTTT	CAAGQSTDTQYF
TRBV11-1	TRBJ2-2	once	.	TGTGCCAGCAGCTTAACTCCGTCGAACACCGGGGAGCTGTTTTTT	CASSLTPSNTGELFF
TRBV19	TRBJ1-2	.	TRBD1	TGTGCCAGTACAGGAGAAGGGGGCCCCGCCACCTATGGCTACACCTTC	CASTGEGGPATYGYTF
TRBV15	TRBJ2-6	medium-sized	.	TGTGCCACCAGCCGTTTTTCTGGAGAAGGTGGGGCCAACGTCCTGACTTTC	CATSRFSGEGGANVLTF
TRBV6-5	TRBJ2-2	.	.	TGTGCCAGCAGTAGGGGCCTAGCCACGACCGGGGAGCTGTTTTTT	CASSRGLATTGELFF
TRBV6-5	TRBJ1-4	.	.	TGTGCCAGCAGTTACTCGATCTCAGGGAAAAAACTGTTTTTT	CASSYSISGKKLFF
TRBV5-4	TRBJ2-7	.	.	TGTGCCAGCAGCTTTGGGAGCTCCTACGAGCAGTACTTC	CASSFGSSYEQYF
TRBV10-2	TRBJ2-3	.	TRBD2	TGCGCCAGCAGTGACTCCGAAAAGGGACTAGTAGCGGGCGCAGATACGCAGTATTTT	CASSDSEKGLVAGADTQYF
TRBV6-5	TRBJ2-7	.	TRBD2	TGTGCCAGCAGACCCCCAGCGGGGGGCGAGCAGTACTTC	CASRPPAGGEQYF
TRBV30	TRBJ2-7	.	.	TGTGCCTGGAGTGTCCTAGACAGGCCCCCCTACGAGCAGTACTTC	CAWSVLDRPPYEQYF
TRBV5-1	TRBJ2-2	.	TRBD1	TGCGCCAGCAGCTCCGGGACAGAGGACACCGGGGAGCTGTTTTTT	CASSSGTEDTGELFF
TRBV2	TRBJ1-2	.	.	TGTGCCAGCAGTGAATTGGACAACCTAAACTATGGCTACACCTTC	CASSELDNLNYGYTF
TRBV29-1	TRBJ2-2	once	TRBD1	TGCAGCGTTGGGGACAGAAACACCGGGGAGCTGTTTTTT	CSVGDRNTGELFF
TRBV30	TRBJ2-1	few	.	TGTGCCTGGAGTCAGGACTCTGAGCAGTTCTTC	CAWSQDSEQFF
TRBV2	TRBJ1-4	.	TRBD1	TGTGCCAGCAGTGTTGACAGGGTCAAAGAAAAACTGTTTTTT	CASSVDRVKEKLFF
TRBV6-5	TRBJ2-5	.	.	TGTGCCAGCAGTTACGGGGCCCAGACCCAGTACTTC	CASSYGAQTQYF
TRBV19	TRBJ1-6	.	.	TGTGCCAGTAGTATTCAACAGGGCAATTCACCCCTCCACTTT	CASSIQQGNSPLHF
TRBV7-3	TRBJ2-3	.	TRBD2	TGTGCCAGCAGCAAGAACGGGGGGACCACAGATACGCAGTATTTT	CASSKNGGTTDTQYF